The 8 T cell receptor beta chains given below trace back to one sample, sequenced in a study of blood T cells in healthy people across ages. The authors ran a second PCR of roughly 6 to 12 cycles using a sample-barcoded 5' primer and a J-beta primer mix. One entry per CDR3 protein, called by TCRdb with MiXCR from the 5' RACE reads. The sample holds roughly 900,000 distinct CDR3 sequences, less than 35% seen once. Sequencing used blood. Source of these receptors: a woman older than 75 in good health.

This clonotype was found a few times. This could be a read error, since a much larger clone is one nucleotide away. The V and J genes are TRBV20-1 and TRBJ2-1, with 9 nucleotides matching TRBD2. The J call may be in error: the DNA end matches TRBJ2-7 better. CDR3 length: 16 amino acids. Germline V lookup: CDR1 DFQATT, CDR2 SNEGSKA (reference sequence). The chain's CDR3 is CSARDRLAGLYNEQYF. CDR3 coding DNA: TGCAGTGCTAGAGATAGGCTAGCGGGGCTCTACAATGAGCAGTACTTC.

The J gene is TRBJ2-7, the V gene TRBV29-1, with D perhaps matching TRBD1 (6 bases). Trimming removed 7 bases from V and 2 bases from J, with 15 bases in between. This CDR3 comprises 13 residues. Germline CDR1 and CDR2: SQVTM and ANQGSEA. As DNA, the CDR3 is TGCAGCGCGGTACAGGGAACCCCCTACGAGCAGTACTTC. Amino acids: CSAVQGTPYEQYF.

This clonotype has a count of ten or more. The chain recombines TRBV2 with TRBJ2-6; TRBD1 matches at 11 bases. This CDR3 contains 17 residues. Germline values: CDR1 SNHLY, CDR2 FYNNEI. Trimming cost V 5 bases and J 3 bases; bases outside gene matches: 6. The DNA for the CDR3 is TGTGCCAGCAGTAGGACAGGGGGCGCGGTTGGGGCCAACGTCCTGACTTTC. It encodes CASSRTGGAVGANVLTF. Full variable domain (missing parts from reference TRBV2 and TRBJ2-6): EPEVTQTPSHQVTQMGQEVILRCVPISNHLYFYWYRQILGQKVEFLVSFYNNEISEKSEIFDDQFSVERPDGSNFTLKIRSTKLEDSAMYFCASSRTGGAVGANVLTFGAGSRLTVL.

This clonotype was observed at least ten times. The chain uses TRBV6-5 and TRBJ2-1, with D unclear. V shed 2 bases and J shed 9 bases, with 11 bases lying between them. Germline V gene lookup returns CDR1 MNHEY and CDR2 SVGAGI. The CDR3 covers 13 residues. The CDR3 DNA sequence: TGTGCCAGCAGTTACGAAAGGGATCGTGAGCAGTTCTTC. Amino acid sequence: CASSYERDREQFF.

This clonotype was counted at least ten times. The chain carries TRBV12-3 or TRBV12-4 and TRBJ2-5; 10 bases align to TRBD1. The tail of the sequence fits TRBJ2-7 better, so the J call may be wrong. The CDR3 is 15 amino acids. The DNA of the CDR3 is TGTGCCAGCAGTTTAGAAGGGACAGGGGCCTACGAGCAGTACTTC. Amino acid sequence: CASSLEGTGAYEQYF.

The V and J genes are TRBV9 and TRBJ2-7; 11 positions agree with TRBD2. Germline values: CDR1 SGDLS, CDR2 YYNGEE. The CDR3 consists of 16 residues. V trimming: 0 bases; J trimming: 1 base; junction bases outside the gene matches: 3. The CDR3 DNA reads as TGTGCCAGCAGCGTAGAGGGGACTAGCGGATCCTACGAGCAGTACTTC. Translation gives CASSVEGTSGSYEQYF. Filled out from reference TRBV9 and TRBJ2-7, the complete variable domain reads DSGVTQTPKHLITATGQRVTLRCSPRSGDLSVYWYQQSLDQGLQFLIQYYNGEERAKGNILERFSAQQFPDLHSELNLSSLELGDSALYFCASSVEGTSGSYEQYFGPGTRLTVT.

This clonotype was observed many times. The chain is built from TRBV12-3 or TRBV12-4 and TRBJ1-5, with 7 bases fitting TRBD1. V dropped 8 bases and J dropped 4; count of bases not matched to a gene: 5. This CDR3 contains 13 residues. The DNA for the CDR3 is TGTGCCAGCCGCGACAGGGAGAATCAGCCCCAGCATTTT. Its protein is CASRDRENQPQHF.

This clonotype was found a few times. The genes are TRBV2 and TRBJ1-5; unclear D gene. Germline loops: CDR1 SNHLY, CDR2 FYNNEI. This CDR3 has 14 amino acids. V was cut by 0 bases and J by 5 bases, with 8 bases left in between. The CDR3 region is CASSEARGHQPQHF. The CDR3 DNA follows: TGTGCCAGCAGTGAAGCTAGAGGGCATCAGCCCCAGCATTTT. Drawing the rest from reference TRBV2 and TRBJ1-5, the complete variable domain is EPEVTQTPSHQVTQMGQEVILRCVPISNHLYFYWYRQILGQKVEFLVSFYNNEISEKSEIFDDQFSVERPDGSNFTLKIRSTKLEDSAMYFCASSEARGHQPQHFGDGTRLSIL.